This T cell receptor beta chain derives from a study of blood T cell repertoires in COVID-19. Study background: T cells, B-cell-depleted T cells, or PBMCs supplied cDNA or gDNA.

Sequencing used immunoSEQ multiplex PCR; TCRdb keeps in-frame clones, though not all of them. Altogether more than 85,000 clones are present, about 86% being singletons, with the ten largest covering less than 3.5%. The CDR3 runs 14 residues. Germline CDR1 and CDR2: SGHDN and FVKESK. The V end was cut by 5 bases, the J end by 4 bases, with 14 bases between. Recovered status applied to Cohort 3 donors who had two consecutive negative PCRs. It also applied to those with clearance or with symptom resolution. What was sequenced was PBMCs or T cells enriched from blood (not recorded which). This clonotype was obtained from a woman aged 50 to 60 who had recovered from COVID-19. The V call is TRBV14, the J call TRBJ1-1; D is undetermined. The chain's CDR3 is CASSDWGDFTEAFF. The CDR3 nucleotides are TGTGCCAGCAGCGATTGGGGAGACTTCACTGAAGCTTTCTTT.